This T cell receptor beta chain was captured in a study of T cell changes during pregnancy in multiple sclerosis. TCRdb's table, derived via immunoSEQ multiplex PCR, lists solely in-frame clones and lacks some. The sample lists around 130,000 clones, approximately 93% occurring once. The source material was peripheral blood, sampled before pregnancy. This TCR was sampled from a female donor with multiple sclerosis, enrolled in a pregnancy study.

CDR3 DNA sequence: TGCAGCGTTGAGACTAAGGTGAAGGTGACCCAGTACTTC. Translated, it gives CSVETKVKVTQYF. The chain uses TRBV29-1 and TRBJ2-5; a possible D gene is TRBD2 (5 bases). CDR1 SQVTM and CDR2 ANQGSEA come from the germline V gene. V was pared by 3 bases and J by 7 bases, with 15 bases between. The CDR3 extends over 13 amino acids.